These 23 T cell receptor beta chains originate from one sample sequenced in a study of T cells in Graves' hyperthyroidism and ophthalmopathy. Researchers amplified the TCR beta CDR3 regions from RNA transcripts. First-round RT-PCR with HTBI primers amplified the TCR CDR3 region. TCRdb processed the multiplex PCR reads anew with MiXCR; each CDR3 protein has one entry. The table has fewer than 650,000 distinct CDR3 sequences, 14% to 15% seen once. The sample consisted of blood. The receptors here all came from a woman between 35 and 50 years old with Graves' ophthalmopathy.

This clonotype came up many times. The chain combines TRBV27 with TRBJ1-2; the match to TRBD1 covers 10 bases. V lost 2 bases to trimming and J lost 7 bases; unmatched junction nucleotides: 10. The length of the CDR3 is 16 residues. Germline values: CDR1 MNHEY, CDR2 SMNVEV (reference sequence). The CDR3 loop is CASSLRGTGAVSGYTF. CDR3 nucleotide sequence: TGTGCCAGCAGTTTAAGGGGGACAGGGGCGGTCAGTGGCTACACCTTC.

A remark on this clonotype: A clone one base away is much larger, so this may be a read error. V and J are TRBV20-1 and TRBJ2-5, with D possibly matching TRBD1 (5 bases). The germline CDR1 and CDR2 sequences are DFQATT and SNEGSKA (reference sequence). The CDR3 is made up of 14 amino acids. Trimming took 3 bases from V and 2 from J, leaving 13 bases between them. CDR3 sequence reads: CSARIGAEQETQYF. The CDR3 bases are TGCAGTGCTAGGATAGGGGCAGAACAAGAGACCCAGTACTTC.

This clonotype came up many times. The genes are TRBV27 and TRBJ2-7, with TRBD2 matching over 8 bases. V was clipped by 3 bases and J by 5 bases; unmatched bases: 9. Germline loops: CDR1 MNHEY, CDR2 SMNVEV (reference sequence). This CDR3 region has 15 residues. Here the CDR3 reads CASSFREGSYDEQYF. The CDR3 coding sequence is TGTGCCAGCAGTTTCCGGGAGGGTTCCTATGACGAGCAGTACTTC.

The gene calls are TRBV18 and TRBJ1-1; no clear D gene. The CDR3 spans 16 residues. Per the germline V gene, CDR1 is KGHSH and CDR2 is LQKENI. V shed 6 bases and J shed 1 base, with 18 bases lying between them. CDR3 DNA: TGTGCCAGCTCCCCTTTCCTCCTATTAGGGAACACTGAAGCTTTCTTT. It encodes CASSPFLLLGNTEAFF.

This clonotype has only a few counts. This sequence joins TRBV29-1 and TRBJ2-2, with 8 bases fitting TRBD1. Germline V gene data show CDR1 as SQVTM and CDR2 as ANQGSEA. CDR3 size: 13 residues. The ends lost 6 bases at V and 4 bases at J; junction bases unmatched: 4. The CDR3 nucleotides read TGCAGCGTACGGACAGGGACCACCGGGGAGCTGTTTTTT. Residues: CSVRTGTTGELFF.

This clonotype was picked up many times. The rearrangement uses TRBV6-5 and TRBJ1-1, with D perhaps TRBD1 (5 bases). Germline CDR1 MNHEY, CDR2 SVGAGI. The CDR3 runs 15 residues. The V gene lost 5 bases and the J gene lost 5 bases, with 18 bases spanning the gap. The CDR3 spells CASSPVGGRGTEAFF. The CDR3 region has the DNA TGTGCCAGCAGTCCCGTAGGTGGTCGGGGGACTGAAGCTTTCTTT.

This clonotype was counted at least ten times. J is TRBJ2-2 and V is TRBV7-8; TRBD1 aligns across 9 bases. Per germline, CDR1 SGHVS and CDR2 FQNEAQ. Trimming removed 4 bases from V and 3 bases from J; junction bases left unmatched: 3. The CDR3 length is 15 residues. The CDR3 sequence is CASSSGTGHTGELFF. The CDR3 coding sequence is TGTGCCAGCAGCTCCGGGACAGGGCACACCGGGGAGCTGTTTTTT.

Many counts were recorded for this clonotype. This chain links TRBV10-3 with TRBJ2-7; D is unresolved. Trimming pared 3 bases from V and 9 bases from J, leaving 15 bases between. The CDR3 spans 13 residues. Per the germline V gene, CDR1 is ENHRY and CDR2 is SYGVKD. The CDR3 sequence is CAISERERPGQYF. CDR3 in DNA: TGTGCCATCAGTGAAAGAGAACGGCCAGGGCAGTACTTC.

This clonotype was counted between two and nine times. The J gene is TRBJ2-7, the V gene TRBV20-1; 12 nucleotides agree with TRBD2. This CDR3 spans 14 amino acids. Germline V gene lookup returns CDR1 DFQATT and CDR2 SNEGSKA (reference sequence). V was pared by 1 base and J by 5 bases, with 3 bases of the junction left unmatched. The CDR3 spells CSARGLAGDNEQYF. The DNA of the CDR3 is TGCAGTGCTAGAGGACTAGCGGGAGACAACGAGCAGTACTTC.

There are many counts of this clonotype. The chain links TRBV30 to TRBJ1-1, with TRBD1 as a possible D gene (5 bases). The CDR3 has 13 residues. Per the germline V gene, CDR1 is GTSNPN and CDR2 is SVGIG (reference sequence). Trimming removed 2 bases at V and 1 base at J, with 8 bases between. In DNA, the CDR3 is TGTGCCTGGAGTTACGGGGGGAACACTGAAGCTTTCTTT. Protein product: CAWSYGGNTEAFF.

This clonotype was seen repeatedly, ten times or more. V is TRBV9 and J is TRBJ2-7; D not certain. The CDR3 length is 16 residues. Trimming removed 3 bases at V and 3 bases at J, with 19 bases between. Germline-derived CDR1 and CDR2 are SGDLS and YYNGEE. CDR3 DNA: TGTGCCAGCAGCGACTCCCTTGAAACAGCCGACTACGAGCAGTACTTC. It specifies CASSDSLETADYEQYF.

The V and J genes are TRBV6-5 and TRBJ1-2; D call uncertain. Germline V lookup: CDR1 MNHEY, CDR2 SVGAGI. V lost 2 bases and J 1 base, leaving 5 bases between the germline ends. The CDR3 loop spans 13 amino acids. The chain's CDR3 is CASSYEGNYGYTF. The CDR3 bases are TGTGCCAGCAGTTACGAGGGTAACTATGGCTACACCTTC.

This clonotype was seen at least ten times. The junction does not match germline at one end; this may be a read error. The chain employs TRBV6-2 or TRBV6-3 and TRBJ1-2; D is ambiguous. This CDR3 has 11 residues. Germline CDR1 and CDR2: MNHEY and SVGEGT. In nucleotides, the CDR3 is TGTGCCAGCAGCCCAGGACTGACGTTATCCTTC. Protein: CASSPGLTLSF.

The chain is built from TRBV6-1 and TRBJ2-5; perhaps TRBD2 as D (5 bases). Germline values: CDR1 MNHNS, CDR2 SASEGT. CDR3 size: 14 residues. V lost 7 bases to trimming and J lost 4 bases, with 16 bases between them. CDR3 protein: CASTMGSSLETQYF. The CDR3 bases are TGTGCCAGCACCATGGGGAGTAGCCTAGAGACCCAGTACTTC.

This clonotype has ten or more counts. The V gene is TRBV12-3 or TRBV12-4, the J gene TRBJ1-2; 9 nucleotides match TRBD1. J was trimmed by 6 bases and V by 6 bases; bases with no gene match: 5. The length of the CDR3 is 13 residues. The CDR3 loop is CASRVQGADGYTF. DNA for the CDR3: TGTGCCAGCAGGGTACAGGGGGCGGATGGCTACACCTTC.

The chain combines TRBV5-1 with TRBJ2-7; 9 bases line up with TRBD2. The CDR3 contains 15 residues. After removal of 1 base from V and 6 bases from J, the junction contained 8 bases not matched to a gene. Per germline, CDR1 SGHRS and CDR2 YFSETQ. DNA for the CDR3: TGCGCCAGCAGCTTGCTCGGCGGGAGGGCCTCCGAGCAGTACTTC. Translating gives CASSLLGGRASEQYF.

This clonotype was seen ten or more times. This chain uses TRBV20-1 with TRBJ1-1; D remains unclear. Germline V gene sequence: CDR1 DFQATT, CDR2 SNEGSKA (reference sequence). Trimming shortened V by 6 bases and J by 0 bases, and 8 bases separated the two germline ends. The CDR3 is made up of 12 amino acids. CDR3: CSAQRLNTEAFF. CDR3 coding DNA: TGCAGTGCGCAGAGATTGAACACTGAAGCTTTCTTT.

This clonotype was counted ten times or more. V and J are TRBV27 and TRBJ2-7; 10 nucleotides match TRBD2. With V trimmed by 2 bases and J by 3 bases, 13 bases remained unmatched. From germline, CDR1 is MNHEY and CDR2 SMNVEV (reference sequence). The CDR3 consists of 18 residues. The CDR3 nucleotides read TGTGCCAGCAGTTTAGGCCGCCCCTCTAGCGGGAGAATCTACGAGCAGTACTTC. Its translation is CASSLGRPSSGRIYEQYF.

This clonotype was seen more than once but under ten times. Here the CDR3 reads CASSLWIQETQYF. The CDR3, as DNA: TGTGCCAGCAGCCTTTGGATTCAAGAGACCCAGTACTTC. This chain uses TRBV5-5 with TRBJ2-5; unclear D gene. The V end was cut by 4 bases, the J end by 2 bases, with 9 bases between. This CDR3 region has 13 residues. In germline, CDR1 is SGHKS, CDR2 YYEKEE (reference sequence). Based on the CDR3 plus reference TRBV5-5 and TRBJ2-5, the full variable domain is DAGVTQSPTHLIKTRGQQVTLRCSPISGHKSVSWYQQVLGQGPQFIFQYYEKEERGRGNFPDRFSARQFPNYSSELNVNALLLGDSALYLCASSLWIQETQYFGPGTRLLVL.

The chain carries TRBV28 and TRBJ2-5; a weak D match, TRBD2 (6 bases). Trimming pared 6 bases from V and 4 bases from J, leaving 21 bases between. The length of the CDR3 is 16 residues. Germline CDR1 and CDR2: MDHEN and SYDVKM. The CDR3 loop reads CASSSWPGQGLETQYF. The CDR3, as DNA: TGTGCCAGCAGCTCCTGGCCGGGGCAGGGACTAGAGACCCAGTACTTC.

This clonotype was detected ten times or more. A junction end diverges from the germline sequence, so it may reflect a read error. J is TRBJ2-5 and V is TRBV7-8, with D possibly being TRBD1 (5 bases). Germline V CDR1 and CDR2: SGHVS, FQNEAQ. The CDR3 extends over 16 amino acids. CDR3: CASTLLARAEQETQCF. The CDR3 nucleotides read TGTGCCAGCACGTTATTAGCCAGGGCAGAACAAGAGACCCAGTGCTTC.

This clonotype was seen only a few times. This chain uses TRBV7-9 with TRBJ1-2; TRBD1 matches 7 bases. Trimming cost V 4 bases and J 6 bases; bases outside gene matches: 11. The CDR3 has 15 amino acids. Germline V gene lookup returns CDR1 SEHNR and CDR2 FQNEAQ (reference sequence). The CDR3 DNA sequence: TGTGCCAGCAGCTCTACAGGGGCAGATTTAAATGGCTACACCTTC. Translation gives CASSSTGADLNGYTF.

This clonotype was observed many times. This chain uses TRBV28 with TRBJ1-2, with 8 bases fitting TRBD1. Germline CDR1 and CDR2: MDHEN and SYDVKM. Trimming at V came to 7 bases and at J to 3 bases, leaving 10 bases not matched to a gene. The CDR3 consists of 15 residues. In DNA form, the CDR3 reads TGTGCCAGCATCGCAGGGGGCATAGGCGACTATGGCTACACCTTC. This translates into CASIAGGIGDYGYTF.